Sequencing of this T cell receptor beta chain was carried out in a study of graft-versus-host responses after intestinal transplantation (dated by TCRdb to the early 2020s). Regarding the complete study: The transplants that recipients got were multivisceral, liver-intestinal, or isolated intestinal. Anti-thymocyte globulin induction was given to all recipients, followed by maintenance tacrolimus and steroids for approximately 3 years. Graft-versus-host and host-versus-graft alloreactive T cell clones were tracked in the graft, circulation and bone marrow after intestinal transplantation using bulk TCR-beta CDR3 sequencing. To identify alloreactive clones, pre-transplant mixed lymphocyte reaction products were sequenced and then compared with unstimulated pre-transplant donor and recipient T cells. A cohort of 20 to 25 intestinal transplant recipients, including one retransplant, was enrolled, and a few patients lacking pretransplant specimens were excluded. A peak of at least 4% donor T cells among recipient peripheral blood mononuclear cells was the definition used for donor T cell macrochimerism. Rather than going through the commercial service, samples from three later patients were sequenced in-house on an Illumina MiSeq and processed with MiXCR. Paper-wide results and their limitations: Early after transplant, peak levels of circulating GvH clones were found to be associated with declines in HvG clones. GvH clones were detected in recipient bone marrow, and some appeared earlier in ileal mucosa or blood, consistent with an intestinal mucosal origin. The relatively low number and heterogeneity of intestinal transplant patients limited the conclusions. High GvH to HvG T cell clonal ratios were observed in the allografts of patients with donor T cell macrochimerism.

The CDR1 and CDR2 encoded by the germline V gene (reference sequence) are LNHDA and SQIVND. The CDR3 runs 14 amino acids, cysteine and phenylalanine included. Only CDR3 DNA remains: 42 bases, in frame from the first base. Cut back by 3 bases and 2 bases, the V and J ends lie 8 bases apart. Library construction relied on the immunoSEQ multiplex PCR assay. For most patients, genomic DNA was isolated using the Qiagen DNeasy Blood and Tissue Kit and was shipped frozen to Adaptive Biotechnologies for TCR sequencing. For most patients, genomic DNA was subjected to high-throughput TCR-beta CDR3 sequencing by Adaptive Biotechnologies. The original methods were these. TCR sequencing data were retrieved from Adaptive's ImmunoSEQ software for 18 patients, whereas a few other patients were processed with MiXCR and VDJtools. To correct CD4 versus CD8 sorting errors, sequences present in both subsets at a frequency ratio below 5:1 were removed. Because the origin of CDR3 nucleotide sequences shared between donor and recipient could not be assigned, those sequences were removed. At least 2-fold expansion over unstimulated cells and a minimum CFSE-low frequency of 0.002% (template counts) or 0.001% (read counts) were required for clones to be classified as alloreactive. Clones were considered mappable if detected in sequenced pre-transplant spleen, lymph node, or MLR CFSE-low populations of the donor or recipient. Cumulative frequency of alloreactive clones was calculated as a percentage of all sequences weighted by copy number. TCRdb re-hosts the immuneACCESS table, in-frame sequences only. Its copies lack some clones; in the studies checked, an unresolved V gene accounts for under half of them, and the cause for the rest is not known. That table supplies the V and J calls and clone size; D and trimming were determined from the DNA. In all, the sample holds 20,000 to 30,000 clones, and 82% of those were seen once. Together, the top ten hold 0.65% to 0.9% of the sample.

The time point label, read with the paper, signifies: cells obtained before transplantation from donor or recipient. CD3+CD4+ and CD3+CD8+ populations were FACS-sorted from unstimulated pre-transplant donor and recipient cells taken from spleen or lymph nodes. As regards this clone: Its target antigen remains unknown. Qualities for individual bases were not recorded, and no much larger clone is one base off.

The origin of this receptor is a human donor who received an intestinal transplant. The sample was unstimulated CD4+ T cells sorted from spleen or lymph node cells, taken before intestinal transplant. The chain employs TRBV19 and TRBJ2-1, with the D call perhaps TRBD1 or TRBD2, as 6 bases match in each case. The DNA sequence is TGTGCCAGTAGTATTGGGGGGCCCTACAATGAGCAGTTCTTC. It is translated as CASSIGGPYNEQFF.